This T cell receptor (beta chain) came from a study of blood T cell repertoires in COVID-19. Assay: immunoSEQ multiplex PCR; the TCRdb copy retains only in-frame clones and omits some. This table has a few hundred thousand clones, approximately 85% appearing once. Per the germline V gene, CDR1 is SGHRS and CDR2 is YFSETQ. This CDR3 is built from 12 residues. Trimming cost V 1 base and J 6 bases, with 4 bases left between them. This chain uses TRBV5-1 with TRBJ2-2; D remains ambiguous. Sequencing was performed on peripheral blood. This clonotype was obtained from a man over 45 with active or convalescent COVID-19. In nucleotides, the CDR3 is TGCGCCAGCAGCTTGATAGCCGGGGAGCTGTTTTTT. Protein: CASSLIAGELFF.